One sample yielded the 32 T cell receptor beta chains listed below, sequenced in a study of T cell responses to AZD1222 COVID-19 vaccine. Profiled with immunoSEQ multiplex PCR; TCRdb holds only in-frame clones, not every one. Of more than 150,000 clones in the sample, 94% were seen once. The sample in question was peripheral blood, obtained on day 0 of AZD1222 vaccination. These receptors originate from an adult in good health.

This sequence joins TRBV19 and TRBJ1-1; no clear D gene. V was clipped by 8 bases and J by 0 bases, with 7 bases between them. The germline gives CDR1 LNHDA, CDR2 SQIVND (reference sequence). CDR3 length: 12 amino acids. Here the CDR3 reads CASSFLNTEAFF. The CDR3 coding sequence is TGTGCCAGTTCCTTCCTGAACACTGAAGCTTTCTTT.

This chain connects TRBV6-1 to TRBJ1-6; D is ambiguous. V lost 1 base and J 9 bases, leaving 10 bases between the germline ends. This CDR3 has 14 residues. Germline V gives CDR1 MNHNS, CDR2 SASEGT. Here the CDR3 DNA reads TGTGCCAGCAGTGAAGAAATGAGATCTTCACCCCTCCACTTT. Amino acids: CASSEEMRSSPLHF.

This clone was seen only once. The gene calls are TRBV29-1 and TRBJ1-1, with D unresolved. CDR3 length: 13 residues. Germline CDR1 SQVTM, CDR2 ANQGSEA. Trimming removed 2 bases at V and 3 bases at J, with 10 bases between. CDR3 sequence: CSVESGLDTEAFF. The CDR3 DNA follows: TGCAGCGTTGAATCCGGGCTTGACACTGAAGCTTTCTTT.

The rearrangement joins TRBV2 to TRBJ2-4; a weak D match, TRBD2 (6 bases). Trimming removed 9 bases at V and 11 bases at J, with 20 bases between. Per the germline V gene, CDR1 is SNHLY and CDR2 is FYNNEI. The CDR3 runs 13 residues. This chain's CDR3 is CASARDWDSFQYF. The CDR3, as DNA: TGTGCCAGTGCAAGGGACTGGGACTCTTTTCAGTACTTC.

The chain recombines TRBV6-1 with TRBJ2-7; D possibly corresponds to TRBD2 (6 bases). Per germline, CDR1 MNHNS and CDR2 SASEGT. V dropped 0 bases and J dropped 4 bases, with 16 bases sitting between them. The CDR3 length is 16 residues. The CDR3 loop reads CASSEAAGRADYEQYF. The CDR3 DNA is TGTGCCAGCAGTGAAGCGGCGGGAAGGGCAGATTACGAGCAGTACTTC.

The chain employs TRBV28 and TRBJ1-5; D might be TRBD1 (6 bases). Trimming stripped 9 bases from V and 7 bases from J, with 13 bases between. Looked up from germline, CDR1 is MDHEN and CDR2 is SYDVKM. This CDR3 is 12 amino acids long. The CDR3 coding sequence is TGTGCCAGATCAACAGGGACGCAGCCCCAGCATTTT. This translates into CARSTGTQPQHF.

The rearrangement uses TRBV27 and TRBJ2-1; D gene unclear. V was shortened by 6 bases and J by 8 bases, with 11 bases between the two germline ends. Germline V gene data show CDR1 as MNHEY and CDR2 as SMNVEV (reference sequence). The CDR3 consists of 12 residues. Written as DNA, the CDR3 is TGTGCCAGCAGCCTCCGAGCCGATGAGCAGTTCTTC. Its translation: CASSLRADEQFF.

This chain uses TRBV4-1 with TRBJ2-7; 9 positions match TRBD2. The trim removed 4 bases at V and 0 bases at J, leaving 7 bases unmatched. CDR3 size: 16 residues. Germline CDR1 is MGHRA and CDR2 is YSYEKL. CDR3 nucleotides: TGCGCCAGCAGCCGGACGCTAGCGGGAAGCTCCTACGAGCAGTACTTC. The encoded protein is CASSRTLAGSSYEQYF.

The V and J genes are TRBV30 and TRBJ1-1; no reliable D call. CDR3 length equals 16 residues. Trimming removed 4 bases at V and 3 bases at J, with 21 bases between. Per the germline V gene, CDR1 is GTSNPN and CDR2 is SVGIG (reference sequence). CDR3: CAWTFSGFSLDTEAFF. CDR3 DNA sequence: TGTGCCTGGACCTTCAGCGGTTTCTCTCTGGACACTGAAGCTTTCTTT.

This rearrangement joins TRBV15 to TRBJ1-2; a weak D match, TRBD1 (5 bases). Germline CDR1 reads LNHNV; CDR2 reads YYDKDF (reference sequence). The CDR3 covers 14 residues. Deletions cut 1 base from V and 4 bases from J, with 10 bases between. CDR3 sequence: CATSRVGGGYGYTF. CDR3 coding DNA: TGTGCCACCAGCAGAGTCGGCGGGGGCTATGGCTACACCTTC.

The rearrangement links TRBV5-1 to TRBJ1-4; D uncertain. Germline V gene data show CDR1 as SGHRS and CDR2 as YFSETQ. The CDR3 runs to 15 residues. V shed 0 bases and J shed 5 bases, with 11 bases lying between them. The DNA of the CDR3 is TGCGCCAGCAGCTTGGCTAGGGCGAAGAATGAAAAACTGTTTTTT. Translation gives CASSLARAKNEKLFF.

The chain links TRBV27 to TRBJ1-5; D remains ambiguous. V was pared by 6 bases and J by 1 base, with 10 bases between. Germline values: CDR1 MNHEY, CDR2 SMNVEV (reference sequence). The CDR3 is made up of 14 amino acids. In DNA, the CDR3 is TGTGCCAGCAGCTCCTTCGACAGCAATCAGCCCCAGCATTTT. Its protein is CASSSFDSNQPQHF.

The chain joins TRBV4-1 to TRBJ1-4; no firm D call. This CDR3 region has 14 residues. From germline, CDR1 is MGHRA and CDR2 YSYEKL. Trimming left V 4 bases short and J 6 bases short, with 12 bases between. The CDR3 sequence is CASSPPAADEKLFF. The CDR3 nucleotides read TGCGCCAGCAGCCCCCCGGCGGCGGATGAAAAACTGTTTTTT.

The V call is TRBV7-9, the J call TRBJ2-1, with 10 bases aligning to TRBD2. Trimming at V came to 6 bases and at J to 1 base, leaving 15 bases not matched to a gene. Germline CDR1 and CDR2: SEHNR and FQNEAQ (reference sequence). The CDR3 is 19 amino acids. The CDR3 spells CASRLAPLSGRGSYNEQFF. CDR3 nucleotides: TGTGCCAGCAGACTAGCCCCCCTCAGCGGGAGGGGATCCTACAATGAGCAGTTCTTC.

The V and J genes are TRBV7-2 and TRBJ1-1; TRBD1 matches at 9 bases. The germline V gene encodes CDR1 SGHTA and CDR2 FQGNSA. Trimming removed 5 bases from V and 0 bases from J; junction bases left unmatched: 4. This CDR3 region has 15 residues. DNA of the CDR3: TGTGCCAGCAGCGTCACAGGGGGCCTGAACACTGAAGCTTTCTTT. As protein: CASSVTGGLNTEAFF.

The chain recombines TRBV24-1 with TRBJ2-7, with D possibly being TRBD1 (6 bases). The germline V and J ends were trimmed by 5 bases and 5 bases, with 6 bases remaining between them. This CDR3 has 11 amino acids. Germline-derived CDR1 and CDR2 are KGHDR and SFDVKD. The DNA for the CDR3 is TGTGCCACCAGTGGGGGGCACGAGCAGTACTTC. Its translation: CATSGGHEQYF.

V and J are TRBV10-3 and TRBJ2-3, with D tentatively TRBD2 (6 bases). V lost 7 bases, J lost 3 bases, and 26 bases lay in between. Germline CDR1 and CDR2: ENHRY and SYGVKD. The CDR3 has 18 residues. CDR3: CAITNSSVHPIGTDTQYF. The CDR3 nucleotides are TGTGCCATCACCAACTCTAGCGTGCACCCCATAGGAACAGATACGCAGTATTTT.

The gene calls are TRBV4-2 and TRBJ2-1; the D is unclear. Per germline, CDR1 LGHNA and CDR2 YNFKEQ. The CDR3 has 12 residues. V was cut by 0 bases and J by 4 bases, with 1 base left in between. CDR3 bases: TGTGCCAGCAGCCAAGAGTACAATGAGCAGTTCTTC. Translated: CASSQEYNEQFF.

The rearrangement links TRBV27 to TRBJ1-2; 10 bases line up with TRBD1. The CDR3 length is 13 residues. Germline CDR1 reads MNHEY; CDR2 reads SMNVEV (reference sequence). Trimming at V came to 3 bases and at J to 8 bases, leaving 3 bases not matched to a gene. CDR3 sequence (DNA): TGTGCCAGCAGTTTTGGGACAGGGGTCGGCTACACCTTC. It is translated as CASSFGTGVGYTF.

The gene calls are TRBV9 and TRBJ1-1; a weak D match, TRBD1 (5 bases). V lost 6 bases and J 4 bases, leaving 16 bases between the germline ends. The CDR3 consists of 14 residues. Germline V gene sequence: CDR1 SGDLS, CDR2 YYNGEE. CDR3 sequence reads: CASTALSGGTEAFF. DNA of the CDR3: TGTGCCAGCACCGCCTTGTCGGGGGGCACTGAAGCTTTCTTT.

The genes are TRBV3-1 (or the pseudogene TRBV3-2) and TRBJ1-5; D is unresolved. Trimming shortened V by 0 bases and J by 5 bases, and 8 bases separated the two germline ends. Per germline, CDR1 LGHDT and CDR2 YNNKEL (reference sequence). The CDR3 consists of 14 residues. The CDR3 sequence is CASSQENGYQPQHF. The CDR3 DNA follows: TGTGCCAGCAGCCAAGAAAACGGATATCAGCCCCAGCATTTT.

On this clone itself: The junction departs from the called germline gene at one end, perhaps through a read error. This chain joins TRBV6-6 and TRBJ2-1, with D unclear. The germline V gene encodes CDR1 MNHNY and CDR2 SVGAGI (reference sequence). The CDR3 sequence is 18 residues long. CDR3 amino acids: CASSRQPPSGISNNEQFF. CDR3 DNA: TGTGCCAGCAGTCGCCAACCACCCTCCGGCATCTCCAACAATGAGCAGTTCTTC.

For this clone: This CDR3 is also generated by other DNA sequences in the sample. The chain employs TRBV24-1 and TRBJ2-2; D gene unclear. CDR3 length equals 11 residues. Trimming pared 5 bases from V and 7 bases from J, leaving 4 bases between. Germline loops: CDR1 KGHDR, CDR2 SFDVKD. DNA of the CDR3: TGTGCCACCAGTGGGGGCGGGGAGCTGTTTTTT. Amino acids: CATSGGGELFF.

The rearrangement uses TRBV5-1 and TRBJ2-5; weak D call: TRBD2 (6 bases). This CDR3 is 12 amino acids long. The ends were cut back, 7 bases at V and 4 bases at J, with 11 bases in the middle. The germline CDR1 and CDR2 sequences are SGHRS and YFSETQ. In DNA, the CDR3 is TGCGCCAGCCTTGGGGGAGGAGAGACCCAGTACTTC. Its translation is CASLGGGETQYF.

The chain links TRBV7-6 to TRBJ1-6; D remains unclear. CDR3 length: 15 residues. Germline loops: CDR1 SGHVS, CDR2 FNYEAQ. The germline V and J ends were trimmed by 4 bases and 7 bases, with 14 bases remaining between them. This CDR3 reads CASSSTLGSNSPLHF. Here the CDR3 DNA reads TGTGCCAGCAGCTCCACACTAGGGTCGAATTCACCCCTCCACTTT.

In DNA, the CDR3 is TGTGCCAGTAGTCGGACAGCCTTGAACACTGAAGCTTTCTTT. Its translation is CASSRTALNTEAFF. This chain links TRBV19 with TRBJ1-1; a weak D match, TRBD1 (6 bases). The V gene lost 5 bases and the J gene lost 0 bases, with 10 bases spanning the gap. There are 14 residues in the CDR3. In germline, CDR1 is LNHDA, CDR2 SQIVND (reference sequence).

The rearrangement links TRBV11-3 to TRBJ2-7; no clear D. CDR3 length: 12 amino acids. From germline, CDR1 is SGHNT and CDR2 YENEEA. V shed 5 bases and J shed 7 bases, with 12 bases lying between them. The CDR3 DNA sequence: TGTGCCAGCAGCCAATTCCCAAGTGAGCAGTACTTC. Encoded protein: CASSQFPSEQYF.

The genes are TRBV4-1 and TRBJ1-2, with D possibly being TRBD1 (6 bases). V dropped 3 bases and J dropped 5 bases, with 10 bases sitting between them. Germline loops: CDR1 MGHRA, CDR2 YSYEKL. This CDR3 spans 13 amino acids. The CDR3 coding sequence is TGCGCCAGCAGCCAGGGAACAGGGTATGGCTACACCTTC. Translating it yields CASSQGTGYGYTF.

The chain employs TRBV19 and TRBJ1-5; D is possibly TRBD1 (6 bases). The germline V gene has CDR1 LNHDA and CDR2 SQIVND (reference sequence). The CDR3 covers 14 residues. The V and J ends lost 5 bases and 0 bases respectively, with 8 bases between them. The CDR3 nucleotides are TGTGCCAGTAGTGGGACATATAGCAATCAGCCCCAGCATTTT. It codes for CASSGTYSNQPQHF.

The V gene is TRBV4-2, the J gene TRBJ1-2; TRBD1 aligns across 9 bases. The CDR3 covers 17 residues. The V gene's germline CDR1 is LGHNA and CDR2 YNFKEQ. The V and J ends lost 0 bases and 4 bases, in that order; junction bases with no gene match: 9. CDR3 nucleotides: TGTGCCAGCAGCCAAGAGCCCGGACAGGGGTTGAGCTATGGCTACACCTTC. It codes for CASSQEPGQGLSYGYTF.

This chain links TRBV7-6 with TRBJ1-1; D gene unclear. CDR3 length: 13 residues. Germline-derived CDR1 and CDR2 are SGHVS and FNYEAQ. The V gene lost 7 bases and the J gene lost 1 base, with 10 bases spanning the gap. CDR3: CASMNNPNTEAFF. For the CDR3, the DNA is TGTGCCAGCATGAACAACCCGAACACTGAAGCTTTCTTT.

The chain combines TRBV7-3 with TRBJ2-1, with D perhaps matching TRBD2 (6 bases). Germline assignment: CDR1 SGHTA and CDR2 FQGTGA. The V end lost 5 bases, the J end lost 6 bases, and 14 bases lay between the germline ends. The CDR3 is 14 amino acids. This chain's CDR3 is CASSTKGGFNEQFF. The CDR3 DNA reads TGTGCCAGCAGCACCAAGGGAGGCTTCAATGAGCAGTTCTTC.